This T cell receptor (beta chain) was captured by sequencing in a study of spatial heterogeneity in lung cancer. Across the whole study: From matched bulk RNA-seq came a T cell module score, which showed a strong correlation with TCR transcript counts in tumor regions.

Regarding the study as a whole: Ubiquitous and regional expanded TCR counts mirrored ubiquitous and regional nonsynonymous mutation counts, respectively. Tumor mutation counts were tracked by expanded intratumoral alpha and beta TCR counts.

This CDR3 spans 15 amino acids. V shed 3 bases and J 8 bases; nucleotides not matched to a gene: 14. Germline assignment: CDR1 DFQATT and CDR2 SNEGSKA (reference sequence). Every molecule of TCR cDNA had its own unique molecular identifier. MiXCR, run by TCRdb on the 5' RACE reads, gives a single entry per CDR3 protein. The repertoire holds almost 7,000 distinct CDR3 sequences, 11% to 15% seen once, with 8% to 10% in the top ten. This clonotype came up a few times. What it binds is not known. Time point denoted: sample taken at primary tumor resection. Unsorted tumor, nontumor lung tissue or cryopreserved PBMC supplied the whole RNA.

The specimen was lung tumor tissue, collected at surgery. This sequence originates from a male donor with early-stage non-small cell lung cancer. The rearrangement joins TRBV20-1 to TRBJ2-3, with TRBD1 matching over 7 bases. The CDR3 protein is CSARPGQIRRGTQYF. CDR3 sequence (DNA): TGCAGTGCTAGGCCGGGACAGATAAGACGCGGTACGCAGTATTTT.